This TCR beta chain was obtained from a study of cytomegalovirus exposure and HLA in healthy donors. General study results and limits: Follow-up analysis later connected one missense variant in DCLRE1C with trimming of TCR beta V- and J-genes. Fewer N-insertions than the roughly 670-donor mean were reportedly shown by an Asian-associated ancestry cluster in a later analysis.

This clone has a single count. Its antigen is not identified. When sampled, the donors appeared nominally healthy, though they likely had unrecorded immune exposures. The PCR employed 60 Vbeta primers together with 13 Jbeta primers. Per the original data handling: A later analysis counted about 80 million unique TCR beta chains, around 12 million shared. Clones were read by immunoSEQ multiplex PCR, and TCRdb kept only the in-frame ones, dropping some. V, J and clone size were drawn from that table, and D and trimming were deduced from the DNA. The sample contains around 91,000 clones, 70% to 85% of which appear only once. This CDR3 spans 12 amino acids. CDR1 is MDHEN and CDR2 is SYDVKM in the germline V gene. Trimming cost V 2 bases and J 5 bases, with 5 bases left between them.

Sequenced sample: PBMCs. The rearrangement uses TRBV28 and TRBJ2-3; unclear D gene. This TCR derives from a man aged 18 to 29 in good health and CMV-seronegative. CDR3 sequence (DNA): TGTGCCAGCAGTTTACCCATAGATACGCAGTATTTT. Its protein is CASSLPIDTQYF.